The entry that follows covers one T cell receptor (beta chain) sequence. The record originates from a study of T-cell reconstitution after alpha-beta-depleted transplantation in children. Preparing the TCRbeta library involved the use of unique molecular identifiers. TCRdb reprocessed the PCR reads via MiXCR and lists one record per CDR3 protein. The data hold roughly 500,000 distinct CDR3 sequences, with about 33% observed a single time. The CDR3 spans 13 residues. Trimming removed 3 bases from V and 3 bases from J, with 9 bases in between. Germline V lookup: CDR1 SGHTA, CDR2 FQGNSA. The chain couples TRBV7-2 to TRBJ2-7; D gene uncertain. The TCR originated in a human donor who donated a stem cell graft to a child with aplastic anemia. The material sequenced was PBMCs from the stem cell graft donor, taken from the stem cell graft. CDR3 residues: CASSFTTYYEQYV. The CDR3 bases are TGTGCCAGCAGCTTTACCACCTACTACGAGCAGTACGTC.